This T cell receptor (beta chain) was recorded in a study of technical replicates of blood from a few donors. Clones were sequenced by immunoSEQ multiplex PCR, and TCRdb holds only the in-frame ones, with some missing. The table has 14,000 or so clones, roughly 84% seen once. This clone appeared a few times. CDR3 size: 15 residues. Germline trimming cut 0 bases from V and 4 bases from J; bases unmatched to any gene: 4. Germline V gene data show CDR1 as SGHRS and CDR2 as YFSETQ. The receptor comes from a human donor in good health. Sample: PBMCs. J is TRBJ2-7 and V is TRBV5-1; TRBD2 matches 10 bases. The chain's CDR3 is CASSLGLAGPYEQYF. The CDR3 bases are TGCGCCAGCAGCTTGGGACTAGCGGGTCCGTACGAGCAGTACTTC.